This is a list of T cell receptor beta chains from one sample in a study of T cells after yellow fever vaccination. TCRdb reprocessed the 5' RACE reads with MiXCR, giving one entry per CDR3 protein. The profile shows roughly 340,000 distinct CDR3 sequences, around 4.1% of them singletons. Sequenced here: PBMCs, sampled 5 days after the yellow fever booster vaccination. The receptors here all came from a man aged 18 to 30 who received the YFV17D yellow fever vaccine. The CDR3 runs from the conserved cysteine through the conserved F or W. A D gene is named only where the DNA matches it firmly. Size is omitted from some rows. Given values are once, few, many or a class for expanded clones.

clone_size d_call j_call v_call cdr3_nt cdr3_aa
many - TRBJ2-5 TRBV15 TGTGCCACCAGCAGAGCCCTAACTTTAGGGGGGACCCAGTACTTC CATSRALTLGGTQYF
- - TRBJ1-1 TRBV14 TGTGCCAGCAGCCAAGACGGGGGGGCCTTGAAAGCTTTCTTT CASSQDGGALKAFF
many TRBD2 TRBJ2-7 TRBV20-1 TGCAGTGCTAGAGGACTAGCGGGGGCCTTAGGCGTTGGCGAGCAGTACTTC CSARGLAGALGVGEQYF
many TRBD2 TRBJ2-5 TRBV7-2 TGTGCCAGCAATCACGGGGGGATCTTGGAGACCCAGTACTTC CASNHGGILETQYF
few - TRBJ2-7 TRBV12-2 TGTGCAAGTCGCCGGCCCGGGACAGGATACGAGCAGTACTTC CASRRPGTGYEQYF
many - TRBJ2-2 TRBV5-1 TGCGCCAGCAGCTCGGCTTCAAGCACCGGGGAGCTGTTTTTT CASSSASSTGELFF
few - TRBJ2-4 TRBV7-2 TGTGCCAGCAGCTTAGGGGGAAAAAACATTCAGTACTTC CASSLGGKNIQYF
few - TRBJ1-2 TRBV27 TGTGCCAGCAGTTTGATTGTTGCGGGGGTACACTATGGCTACACCTTC CASSLIVAGVHYGYTF
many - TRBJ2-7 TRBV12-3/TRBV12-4 TGTGCCAGCAGTTTTGGCGGGGCCTACGAGCAGTACTTC CASSFGGAYEQYF
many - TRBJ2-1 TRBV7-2 TGTGCCAGCAGCTTGCCCCAAAGTGGAGGGCGATACTCCTACAATGAGCAGTTCTTC CASSLPQSGGRYSYNEQFF
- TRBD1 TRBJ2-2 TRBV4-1 TGCGCCAGCAGCCAGGAACCCGGGACAGGGATCACCGGGGAGATGTTTTTT CASSQEPGTGITGEMFF
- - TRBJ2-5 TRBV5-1 TGCGCCAGCAGCTCGGGTTCAGCCCAACGGACCCAGTACTTC CASSSGSAQRTQYF
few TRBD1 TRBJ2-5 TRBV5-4 TGTGCCAGCAGCCTGGGACAGAAAGAAGAGACCCAGTACTTC CASSLGQKEETQYF
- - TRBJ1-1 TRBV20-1 TGCAGTGCTATACACATCATGAACACTGAAGCTTTCTTT CSAIHIMNTEAFF
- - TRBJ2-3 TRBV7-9 TGTGCCAGCAGCTACGGGGACCCCAATACGCAGTATTTT CASSYGDPNTQYF
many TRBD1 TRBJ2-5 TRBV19 TGTGCCAGTAGTATCCGCGGGACAGGGGGCCTCCACCAAGAGACCCAGTACTTC CASSIRGTGGLHQETQYF
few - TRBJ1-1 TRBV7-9 TGTGCCACCATCGGTCTCCTCAGAGGACAAGCTTTCTTT CATIGLLRGQAFF
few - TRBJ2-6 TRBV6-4 TGTGCCAGCTTGGCAGGCCGCATCTCTGGGGCCAACGTCCTGACTTTC CASLAGRISGANVLTF
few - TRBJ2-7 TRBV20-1 TGCAGTGCTACAGCGGACCTCTCCTACGAGCAGTACTTC CSATADLSYEQYF
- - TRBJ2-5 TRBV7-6 TGTGCCAGCAGCTTAGCCCCGACAAGGGTTCAAGAGACCCAGTACTTC CASSLAPTRVQETQYF
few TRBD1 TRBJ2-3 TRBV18 TGTGCCAGCTCACCGGACAGGGCGGGCACAGATACGCAGTATTTT CASSPDRAGTDTQYF
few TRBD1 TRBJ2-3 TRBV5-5 TGTGCCAGCAGCTGGACAGGGCTTTTTACAGATACGCAGTATTTT CASSWTGLFTDTQYF
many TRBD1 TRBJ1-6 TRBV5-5 TGTGCCAGCAGCTTGTTGACAGGGCGGAATTCACCCCTCCACTTT CASSLLTGRNSPLHF
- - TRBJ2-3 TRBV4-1 TGCGCCAGCAGCCAAGAGCGCAGCGGTAGCACAGATACGCAGTATTTT CASSQERSGSTDTQYF
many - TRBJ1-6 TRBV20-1 TGCAGTGCTAGAGATCGTAGGCAGTTTAATTCACCCCTCCACTTT CSARDRRQFNSPLHF
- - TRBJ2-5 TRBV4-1 TGCGCCAGCAGCCAAGTAGGGGGCGGGGGGGAGACCCAGTACTTC CASSQVGGGGETQYF
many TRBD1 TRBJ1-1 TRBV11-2 TGTGCCAGCAGCTTCACAGGGGCGAACACTGAAGCTTTCTTT CASSFTGANTEAFF
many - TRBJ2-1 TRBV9 TGTGCCAGCAGCGTAGGACAGTACAATGAGCAGTTCTTC CASSVGQYNEQFF
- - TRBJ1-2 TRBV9 TGTGCCAGCAGCGTAGGAGGACAGCTTTCCTATGGCTACACCTTC CASSVGGQLSYGYTF
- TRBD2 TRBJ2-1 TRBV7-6 TGTGCCAGCAGCTTGGTTCTTGCGGGGGGAGGCAATGAGCAGTTCTTC CASSLVLAGGGNEQFF
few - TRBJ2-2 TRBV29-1 TGCAGCGTTCAGAGGCACACAACCGGGGAGCTGTTTTTT CSVQRHTTGELFF
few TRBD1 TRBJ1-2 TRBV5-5 TGTGCCAGCAGCTTGAGGGACAGCACCTATGGCTACACCTTC CASSLRDSTYGYTF
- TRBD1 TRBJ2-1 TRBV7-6 TGTGCCAGCAGCCCGTTTGGGACAGGGGCACCCAATGAGCAGTTCTTC CASSPFGTGAPNEQFF
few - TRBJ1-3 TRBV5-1 TGCGCCAGCAGCCCCGGCTGGGACACCATATATTTT CASSPGWDTIYF
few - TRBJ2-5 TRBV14 TGTGCCAGCAGCCAAACCTCGACAGGTCAAGAGACCCAGTACTTC CASSQTSTGQETQYF
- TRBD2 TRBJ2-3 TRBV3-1 TGTGCCAGCAGCCAAATGACCGGGACTAGCGGGACTAGCACAGATACGCAGTATTTT CASSQMTGTSGTSTDTQYF
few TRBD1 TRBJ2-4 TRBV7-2 TGTGCCAGCAGGGGGACAGGGTGGAACATTCAGTACTTC CASRGTGWNIQYF
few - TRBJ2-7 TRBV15 TGTGCCACCAGCTCTCCCTTTGTGGCGGACTCCTACGAGCAGTACTTC CATSSPFVADSYEQYF
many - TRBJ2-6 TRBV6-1 TGTGCCAGCCTCTTCGGACAGTCTGGGGCCAACGTCCTGACTTTC CASLFGQSGANVLTF
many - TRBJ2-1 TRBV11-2 TGTGCCAGCAGCTTCTACAGTAATGAGCAGTTCTTC CASSFYSNEQFF
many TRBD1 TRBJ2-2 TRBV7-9 TGTGCCAGCAGCGACAGGGTAAACACCGGGGAGCTGTTTTTT CASSDRVNTGELFF
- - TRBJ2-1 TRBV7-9 TGTGCCAGCAGCTTAGTGCTTAAAAATGAGCAGTTCTTC CASSLVLKNEQFF
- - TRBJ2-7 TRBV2 TGTGCCAGCAAAATTACAGGAGCCTACGAGCAGTACTTC CASKITGAYEQYF